The 20 T cell receptor beta chains presented below share a single source sample, sequenced in a study of regulatory and conventional T cells in RAG deficiency. Generated by immunoSEQ multiplex PCR, the TCRdb table keeps only in-frame clones and is missing some. The sample comprises 34,000 or so clones, 70% to 90% of which are singletons, and approximately 15% rests with the top ten. These same data were also listed under a study on regulatory T cells. That paper states: The PCR used 52 TRBV and 13 TRBJ primers.

The specimen was CD8+ T cells sorted from blood. The receptors were gathered from a human donor in good health.

V and J are TRBV5-1 and TRBJ2-7; a weak D match, TRBD1 (6 bases). CDR3 length: 15 amino acids. Germline CDR1 SGHRS, CDR2 YFSETQ. Trimming stripped 0 bases from V and 0 bases from J, with 10 bases between. CDR3 sequence (DNA): TGCGCCAGCAGCTTGGTGGACAGAAACTCCTACGAGCAGTACTTC. Translated: CASSLVDRNSYEQYF. Full variable domain (remainder filled in from reference TRBV5-1 and TRBJ2-7): KAGVTQTPRYLIKTRGQQVTLSCSPISGHRSVSWYQQTPGQGLQFLFEYFSETQRNKGNFPGRFSGRQFSNSRSEMNVSTLELGDSALYLCASSLVDRNSYEQYFGPGTRLTVT.

The chain is built from TRBV5-1 and TRBJ2-5; 9 bases agree with TRBD1. The DNA end is more similar to TRBJ2-7, so the J call may be wrong. This CDR3 contains 15 residues. The germline gives CDR1 SGHRS, CDR2 YFSETQ. Here the CDR3 reads CASSSRQGGPYEQYF. The CDR3, as DNA: TGCGCCAGCAGCTCAAGACAGGGGGGACCCTACGAGCAGTACTTC.

The rearrangement uses TRBV2 and TRBJ2-2; no firm D call. Germline lookup yields CDR1 SNHLY and CDR2 FYNNEI. The germline V and J ends were trimmed by 4 bases and 0 bases, with 3 bases remaining between them. There are 13 residues in the CDR3. The CDR3 sequence is CASSVANTGELFF. The CDR3 DNA is TGTGCCAGCAGTGTTGCGAACACCGGGGAGCTGTTTTTT.

The chain carries TRBV19 and TRBJ2-3; TRBD2 is a possible D gene (6 bases). Trimming removed 2 bases from V and 0 bases from J, with 15 bases in between. The CDR3 runs to 17 residues. Germline V gene data show CDR1 as LNHDA and CDR2 as SQIVND (reference sequence). CDR3 in amino acids: CASSIKGRGTSTDTQYF. The DNA for the CDR3 is TGTGCCAGTAGTATAAAGGGGCGGGGCACTAGCACAGATACGCAGTATTTT.

The chain recombines TRBV5-4 with TRBJ1-3; TRBD1 might be the D (5 bases). The ends were cut back, 0 bases at V and 2 bases at J, with 9 bases in the middle. The CDR3 is 15 amino acids. CDR1 is SGHNT, CDR2 YYREEE, per germline (reference sequence). The CDR3 sequence is CASSLVGPAGNTIYF. CDR3 in DNA: TGTGCCAGCAGCTTGGTGGGACCGGCTGGAAACACCATATATTTT.

This clone was detected once. The J gene is TRBJ1-2, the V gene TRBV7-9, with D possibly TRBD1 on 5 matching bases. Germline values: CDR1 SEHNR, CDR2 FQNEAQ (reference sequence). V lost 6 bases to trimming and J lost 8 bases, with 19 bases between them. This CDR3 has 14 residues. This CDR3 is CASSKGPANTGYTF. The CDR3 DNA reads TGTGCCAGCAGTAAGGGACCGGCTAACACGGGCTACACCTTC.

The CDR3 DNA follows: TGTGCCAGCAGCGAGCTCGGGGATACCTACGAGCAGTACTTC. Amino acids: CASSELGDTYEQYF. The chain employs TRBV7-6 and TRBJ2-7; D possibly corresponds to TRBD2 (5 bases). V was pared by 5 bases and J by 2 bases, with 13 bases between. Germline V lookup: CDR1 SGHVS, CDR2 FNYEAQ. The CDR3 extends over 14 amino acids.

The chain combines TRBV11-1 with TRBJ1-4; no clear D gene. Between the trimmed V and J ends, which lost 5 bases and 8 bases, there was a span of 12 bases. The CDR3 is made up of 13 amino acids. The V gene's germline CDR1 is SGHAT and CDR2 FQDESV (reference sequence). CDR3 residues: CASSPSGLEKLFF. The CDR3 region has the DNA TGTGCCAGCAGCCCATCGGGTCTCGAAAAACTGTTTTTT.

The chain employs TRBV6-4 and TRBJ2-3, with D perhaps matching TRBD2 (7 bases). CDR1 and CDR2 (germline): MRHNA, SNTAGT. The CDR3 length is 17 residues. V lost 0 bases to trimming and J lost 1 base, with 14 bases between them. This chain's CDR3 is CASSDSEGGPGTDTQYF. The CDR3 DNA reads as TGTGCCAGCAGTGACTCGGAGGGGGGGCCTGGCACAGATACGCAGTATTTT.

V is TRBV2 and J is TRBJ2-1, with TRBD1 matching 11 bases. The CDR3 is made up of 15 amino acids. J was trimmed by 2 bases and V by 6 bases; bases with no gene match: 3. CDR1 is SNHLY, CDR2 FYNNEI, per germline. In DNA, the CDR3 is TGTGCCAGCAGCCGGGGACAGGGGGCCTACAATGAGCAGTTCTTC. It encodes CASSRGQGAYNEQFF.

The chain uses TRBV5-4 and TRBJ2-7; 8 bases line up with TRBD2. Germline V gene data show CDR1 as SGHNT and CDR2 as YYREEE (reference sequence). Trimming removed 4 bases from V and 5 bases from J; junction bases left unmatched: 8. The CDR3 is made up of 14 amino acids. This CDR3 is CASSPTGTRDEQYF. The CDR3 region has the DNA TGTGCCAGCAGCCCAACCGGGACTAGAGACGAGCAGTACTTC. Full variable domain (outside the CDR3, taken from reference TRBV5-4 and TRBJ2-7): ETGVTQSPTHLIKTRGQQVTLRCSSQSGHNTVSWYQQALGQGPQFIFQYYREEENGRGNFPPRFSGLQFPNYSSELNVNALELDDSALYLCASSPTGTRDEQYFGPGTRLTVT.

V gene TRBV5-4 combines with J gene TRBJ1-1; 7 bases match TRBD1. The junction had 3 bases not matched to a gene; V was cut back by 3 bases and J by 4 bases. The CDR3 runs to 13 residues. Germline assignment: CDR1 SGHNT and CDR2 YYREEE (reference sequence). CDR3 bases: TGTGCCAGCAGCTCCCCAGGGGGCACTGAAGCTTTCTTT. As protein: CASSSPGGTEAFF.

This sequence joins TRBV7-3 and TRBJ1-4; 7 bases agree with TRBD1. The ends lost 4 bases at V and 7 bases at J; junction bases unmatched: 9. Germline CDR1 SGHTA, CDR2 FQGTGA. This CDR3 region has 15 residues. In nucleotides, the CDR3 is TGTGCCAGCAGCTGGAAAGGGGGCTCGGGTGAAAAACTGTTTTTT. Residues: CASSWKGGSGEKLFF.

V usage is TRBV5-1 and J usage is TRBJ1-5; no reliable D call. Germline-derived CDR1 and CDR2 are SGHRS and YFSETQ. This CDR3 spans 14 amino acids. Trimming removed 0 bases from V and 2 bases from J, with 6 bases in between. The CDR3 sequence: CASSLAAGNQPQHF. CDR3 DNA: TGCGCCAGCAGCTTGGCCGCAGGCAATCAGCCCCAGCATTTT. The full variable domain, completed using reference TRBV5-1 and TRBJ1-5, is KAGVTQTPRYLIKTRGQQVTLSCSPISGHRSVSWYQQTPGQGLQFLFEYFSETQRNKGNFPGRFSGRQFSNSRSEMNVSTLELGDSALYLCASSLAAGNQPQHFGDGTRLSIL.

This clone has just one count. The rearrangement links TRBV15 to TRBJ2-1, with TRBD2 matching over 9 bases. Germline-derived CDR1 and CDR2 are LNHNV and YYDKDF (reference sequence). The CDR3 covers 13 residues. The V gene end was trimmed by 8 bases and the J gene end by 6 bases; junction bases not matched to a gene: 5. CDR3 amino acids: CATRAGGGNEQFF. The CDR3 DNA is TGTGCCACCCGAGCGGGGGGAGGCAATGAGCAGTTCTTC.

This rearrangement joins TRBV4-1 to TRBJ1-1; D ambiguous. Germline V CDR1 and CDR2: MGHRA, YSYEKL. V was shortened by 4 bases and J by 3 bases, with 6 bases between the two germline ends. The CDR3 totals 12 residues. The CDR3 spells CASSLGDTEAFF. For the CDR3, the DNA is TGCGCCAGCAGCCTTGGGGACACTGAAGCTTTCTTT.

The rearrangement uses TRBV30 and TRBJ2-7, with 9 nucleotides matching TRBD1. V lost 3 bases to trimming and J lost 4 bases; unmatched junction nucleotides: 13. This CDR3 has 16 amino acids. Per the germline V gene, CDR1 is GTSNPN and CDR2 is SVGIG (reference sequence). The CDR3 nucleotides read TGTGCCTGGAGCGAACGAGCCGGGACAGGGTCTTACGAGCAGTACTTC. It yields the protein CAWSERAGTGSYEQYF. The variable domain in full, completed from reference TRBV30 and TRBJ2-7, reads SQTIHQWPATLVQPVGSPLSLECTVEGTSNPNLYWYRQAAGRGLQLLFYSVGIGQISSEVPQNLSASRPQDRQFILSSKKLLLSDSGFYLCAWSERAGTGSYEQYFGPGTRLTVT.

V gene TRBV28 combines with J gene TRBJ2-7, with D maybe TRBD2 (6 bases). The CDR3 has 15 residues. Germline V gene sequence: CDR1 MDHEN, CDR2 SYDVKM. V gave up 4 bases and J gave up 4 bases, with 17 bases separating them. The CDR3 DNA sequence: TGTGCCAGCAGTTACGGCGGTAGCGGACCTTACGAGCAGTACTTC. It codes for CASSYGGSGPYEQYF.

The chain carries TRBV19 and TRBJ2-1, with 13 nucleotides matching TRBD2. The V and J ends lost 10 bases and 2 bases, in that order; junction bases with no gene match: 5. The CDR3 runs to 15 residues. The germline V gene encodes CDR1 LNHDA and CDR2 SQIVND (reference sequence). The CDR3 spells CATEGLAGPYNEQFF. CDR3 coding DNA: TGTGCCACCGAGGGACTAGCGGGACCCTACAATGAGCAGTTCTTC.

Comment on this clone: The same CDR3 arises from other DNA sequences in this sample as well. The chain links TRBV27 to TRBJ1-1, with 8 nucleotides matching TRBD1. The CDR3 is 14 amino acids. Looked up from germline, CDR1 is MNHEY and CDR2 is SMNVEV (reference sequence). V gave up 6 bases and J gave up 8 bases; unmatched junction bases: 11. The CDR3 sequence: CASSPGQGPPEAFF. Written as DNA, the CDR3 is TGTGCCAGCAGCCCTGGACAGGGCCCCCCAGAAGCTTTCTTT.